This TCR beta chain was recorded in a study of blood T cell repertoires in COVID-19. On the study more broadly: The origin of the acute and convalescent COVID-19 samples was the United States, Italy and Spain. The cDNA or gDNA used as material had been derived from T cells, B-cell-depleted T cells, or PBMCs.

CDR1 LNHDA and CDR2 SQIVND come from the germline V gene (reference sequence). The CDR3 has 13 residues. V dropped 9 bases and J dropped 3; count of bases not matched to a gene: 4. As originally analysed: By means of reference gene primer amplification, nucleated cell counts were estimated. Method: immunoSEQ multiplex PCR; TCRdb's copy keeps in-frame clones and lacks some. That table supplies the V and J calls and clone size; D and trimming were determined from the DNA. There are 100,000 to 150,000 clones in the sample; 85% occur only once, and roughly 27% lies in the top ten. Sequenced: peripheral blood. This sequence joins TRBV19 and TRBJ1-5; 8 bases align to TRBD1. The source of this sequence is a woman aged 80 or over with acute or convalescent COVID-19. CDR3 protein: CASRGHLNQPQHF. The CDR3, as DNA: TGTGCCAGCAGGGGGCACCTCAATCAGCCCCAGCATTTT. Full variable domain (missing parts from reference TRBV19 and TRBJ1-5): DGGITQSPKYLFRKEGQNVTLSCEQNLNHDAMYWYRQDPGQGLRLIYYSQIVNDFQKGDIAEGYSVSREKKESFPLTVTSAQKNPTAFYLCASRGHLNQPQHFGDGTRLSIL.